The 10 T cell receptor beta chains below were found in one sample sequenced in a study of T cell responses to AZD1222 COVID-19 vaccine. Assay: immunoSEQ multiplex PCR; the TCRdb copy retains only in-frame clones and omits some. Among about 120,000 clones, 70% to 90% were seen once, and the ten largest hold 3.9%. The source material was peripheral blood, sampled on day 0 of MenACWY control vaccination. The source is an adult in good health.

This chain uses TRBV6-4 with TRBJ1-6, with no clear D. This CDR3 is 17 amino acids long. Trimming stripped 0 bases from V and 3 bases from J, with 12 bases between. Germline V gives CDR1 MRHNA, CDR2 SNTAGT. The DNA of the CDR3 is TGTGCCAGCAGTGACTCGGACCCCTCGGACTATAATTCACCCCTCCACTTT. Translation gives CASSDSDPSDYNSPLHF.

The V gene is TRBV19, the J gene TRBJ1-1, with TRBD1 matching over 8 bases. V dropped 5 bases and J dropped 3; count of bases not matched to a gene: 14. The CDR3 spans 17 residues. Germline V lookup: CDR1 LNHDA, CDR2 SQIVND (reference sequence). The CDR3 coding sequence is TGTGCCAGTAGTGTATTCTCGAGACAGGGGTTCTACACTGAAGCTTTCTTT. This translates into CASSVFSRQGFYTEAFF.

This chain uses TRBV10-1 with TRBJ1-2, with unresolved D. Germline V gene sequence: CDR1 WNHNN, CDR2 SYGVQD (reference sequence). CDR3 length: 13 residues. The V end lost 8 bases, the J end lost 6 bases, and 16 bases lay between the germline ends. CDR3 nucleotides: TGCGCCAGCTCCGAAGGGCGGAGAAATGGCTACACCTTC. Protein: CASSEGRRNGYTF.

The chain has TRBV5-6 and TRBJ1-6, with D unresolved. With 0 bases removed from V and 7 bases from J, the gap between germline ends came to 17 bases. Germline loops: CDR1 SGHDT, CDR2 YYEEEE. The CDR3 sequence is 17 residues long. The DNA for the CDR3 is TGTGCCAGCAGCTTGGCCGGACGCATCGAACAGAATTCACCCCTCCACTTT. Translation gives CASSLAGRIEQNSPLHF.

In its sample, this clone was seen a few times. V usage is TRBV9 and J usage is TRBJ1-6, with TRBD1 identical over 9 bases. The germline CDR1 and CDR2 sequences are SGDLS and YYNGEE. Trimming removed 3 bases from V and 7 bases from J; junction bases left unmatched: 8. This CDR3 has 16 residues. The CDR3 region has the DNA TGTGCCAGCAGCGCGGGGACAGGGAGTAGCAATTCACCCCTCCACTTT. It yields the protein CASSAGTGSSNSPLHF.

The gene calls are TRBV27 and TRBJ1-2; D is ambiguous. Trimming cost V 2 bases and J 2 bases, with 6 bases left between them. Looked up from germline, CDR1 is MNHEY and CDR2 is SMNVEV (reference sequence). This CDR3 comprises 13 residues. CDR3 in DNA: TGTGCCAGCAGTTTACGCGAGAACTATGGCTACACCTTC. Translated: CASSLRENYGYTF.

This clone appeared once. The V and J genes are TRBV28 and TRBJ2-1, with D tentatively TRBD1 (5 bases). V was cut by 4 bases and J by 9 bases, with 10 bases left in between. Germline CDR1 MDHEN, CDR2 SYDVKM. The CDR3 covers 12 residues. The CDR3 spells CASSYDRSEQFF. In DNA, the CDR3 is TGTGCCAGCAGTTACGACAGAAGTGAGCAGTTCTTC.

This chain connects TRBV13 to TRBJ2-3; 14 nucleotides line up with TRBD2. Germline-derived CDR1 and CDR2 are PRHDT and FYEKMQ (reference sequence). Trimming at V came to 5 bases and at J to 0 bases, leaving 7 bases not matched to a gene. The CDR3 has 18 amino acids. The CDR3 DNA reads as TGTGCCAGCAGCCCCCGACTAGCGGGGGGGCCGAGCACAGATACGCAGTATTTT. The encoded protein is CASSPRLAGGPSTDTQYF.

V gene TRBV7-9 combines with J gene TRBJ2-4; D possibly corresponds to TRBD2 (5 bases). With 7 bases removed from V and 9 bases from J, the gap between germline ends came to 19 bases. The CDR3 covers 14 residues. Looked up from germline, CDR1 is SEHNR and CDR2 is FQNEAQ (reference sequence). The CDR3 protein is CASTPEGASRIQYF. CDR3 coding DNA: TGTGCCAGCACCCCAGAGGGAGCTAGTCGCATTCAGTACTTC.

The J gene is TRBJ2-7, the V gene TRBV18; no clear D. Deletions cut 2 bases from V and 2 bases from J, with 10 bases between. This CDR3 contains 14 residues. CDR1 is KGHSH and CDR2 is LQKENI in the germline V gene. CDR3 protein: CASSPDAGPYEQYF. The CDR3 DNA is TGTGCCAGCTCACCAGATGCAGGACCCTACGAGCAGTACTTC.